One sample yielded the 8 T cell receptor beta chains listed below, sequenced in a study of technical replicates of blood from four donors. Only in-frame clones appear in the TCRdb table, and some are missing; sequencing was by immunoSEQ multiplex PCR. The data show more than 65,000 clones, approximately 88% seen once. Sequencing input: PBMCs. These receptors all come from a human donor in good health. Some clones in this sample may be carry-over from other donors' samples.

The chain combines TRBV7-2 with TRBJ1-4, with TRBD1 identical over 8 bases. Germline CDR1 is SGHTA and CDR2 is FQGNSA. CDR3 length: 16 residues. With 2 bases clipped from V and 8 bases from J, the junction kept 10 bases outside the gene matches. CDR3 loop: CASSLSPAGGLEKLFF. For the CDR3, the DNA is TGTGCCAGCAGCTTATCCCCCGCAGGGGGCTTGGAAAAACTGTTTTTT.

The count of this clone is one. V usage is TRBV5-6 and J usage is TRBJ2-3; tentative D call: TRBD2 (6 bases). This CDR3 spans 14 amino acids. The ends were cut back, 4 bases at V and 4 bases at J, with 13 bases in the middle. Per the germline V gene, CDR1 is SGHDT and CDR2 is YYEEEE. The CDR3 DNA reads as TGTGCCAGCAGCGCGGGGACCGGGGCAGATACGCAGTATTTT. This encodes CASSAGTGADTQYF.

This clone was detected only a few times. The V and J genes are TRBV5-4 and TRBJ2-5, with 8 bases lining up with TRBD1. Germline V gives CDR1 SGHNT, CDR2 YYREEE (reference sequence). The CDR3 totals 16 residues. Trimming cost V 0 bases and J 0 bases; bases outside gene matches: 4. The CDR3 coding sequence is TGTGCCAGCAGCTTGGCCAACAGGGGGTACCAAGAGACCCAGTACTTC. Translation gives CASSLANRGYQETQYF.

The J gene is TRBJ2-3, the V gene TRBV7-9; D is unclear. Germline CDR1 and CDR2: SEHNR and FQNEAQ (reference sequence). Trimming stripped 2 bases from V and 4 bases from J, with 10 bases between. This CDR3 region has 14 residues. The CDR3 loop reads CASSLNTPPDTQYF. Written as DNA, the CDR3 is TGTGCCAGCAGCTTAAATACTCCTCCAGATACGCAGTATTTT.

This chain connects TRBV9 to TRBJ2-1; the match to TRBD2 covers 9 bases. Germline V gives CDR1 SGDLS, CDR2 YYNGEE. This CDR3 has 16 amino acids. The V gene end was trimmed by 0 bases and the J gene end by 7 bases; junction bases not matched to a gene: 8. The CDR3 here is CASSVAWRGGRNEQFF. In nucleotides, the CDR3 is TGTGCCAGCAGCGTAGCTTGGCGGGGGGGCAGAAATGAGCAGTTCTTC. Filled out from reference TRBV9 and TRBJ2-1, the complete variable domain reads DSGVTQTPKHLITATGQRVTLRCSPRSGDLSVYWYQQSLDQGLQFLIQYYNGEERAKGNILERFSAQQFPDLHSELNLSSLELGDSALYFCASSVAWRGGRNEQFFGPGTRLTVL.

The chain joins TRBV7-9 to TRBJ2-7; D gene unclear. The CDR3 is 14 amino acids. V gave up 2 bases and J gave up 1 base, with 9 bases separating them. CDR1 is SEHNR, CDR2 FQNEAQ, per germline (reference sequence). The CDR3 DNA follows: TGTGCCAGCAGCTTACGCGAACAGTCCTACGAGCAGTACTTC. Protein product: CASSLREQSYEQYF.

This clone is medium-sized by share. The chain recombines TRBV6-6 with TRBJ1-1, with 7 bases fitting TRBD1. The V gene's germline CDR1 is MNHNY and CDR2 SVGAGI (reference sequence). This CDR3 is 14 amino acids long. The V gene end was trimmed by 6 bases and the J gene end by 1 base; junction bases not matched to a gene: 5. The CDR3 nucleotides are TGTGCCAGCAGGCAACAGGGGACGAACACTGAAGCTTTCTTT. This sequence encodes CASRQQGTNTEAFF.

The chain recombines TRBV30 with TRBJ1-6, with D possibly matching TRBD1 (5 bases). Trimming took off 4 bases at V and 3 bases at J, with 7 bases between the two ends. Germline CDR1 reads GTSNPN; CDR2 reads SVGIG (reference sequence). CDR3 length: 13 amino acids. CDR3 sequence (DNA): TGTGCCTGGACAGGGAACTATAATTCACCCCTCCACTTT. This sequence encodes CAWTGNYNSPLHF.